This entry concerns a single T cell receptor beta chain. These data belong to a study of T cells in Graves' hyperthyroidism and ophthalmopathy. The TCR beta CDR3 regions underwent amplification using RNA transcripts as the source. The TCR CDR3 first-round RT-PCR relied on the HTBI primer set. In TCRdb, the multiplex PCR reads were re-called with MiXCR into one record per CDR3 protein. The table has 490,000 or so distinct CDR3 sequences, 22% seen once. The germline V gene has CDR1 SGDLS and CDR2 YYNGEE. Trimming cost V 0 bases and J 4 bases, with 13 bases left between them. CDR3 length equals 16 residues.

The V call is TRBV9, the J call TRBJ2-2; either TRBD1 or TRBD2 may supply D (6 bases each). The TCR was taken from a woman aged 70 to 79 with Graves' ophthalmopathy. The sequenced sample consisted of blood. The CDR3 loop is CASSVDPGAITGELFF. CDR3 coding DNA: TGTGCCAGCAGCGTAGACCCGGGGGCAATCACCGGGGAGCTGTTTTTT. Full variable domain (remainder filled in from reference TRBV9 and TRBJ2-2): DSGVTQTPKHLITATGQRVTLRCSPRSGDLSVYWYQQSLDQGLQFLIQYYNGEERAKGNILERFSAQQFPDLHSELNLSSLELGDSALYFCASSVDPGAITGELFFGEGSRLTVL.